The 25 T cell receptor beta chains below were found in one sample sequenced in a study of shared clonotypes between healthy human individuals. Some clones are missing from TCRdb's copy, which holds only in-frame ones; the method was immunoSEQ multiplex PCR. The sample has fewer than 3 million clones, 85% to 95% seen once. The sequenced sample consisted of naive CD4+ T cells from PBMCs. The subset: CD45RA+ positively selected. The source of these receptors is a man aged 18 to 29 in good health. Some clones in this sample may be carry-over from other donors' samples.

The rearrangement links TRBV28 to TRBJ1-4; D not resolved. The CDR3 loop spans 15 amino acids. Trimming shortened V by 6 bases and J by 4 bases, and 15 bases separated the two germline ends. CDR1 MDHEN and CDR2 SYDVKM come from the germline V gene. The CDR3 here is CASSKPTGFNEKLFF. CDR3 DNA: TGTGCCAGCAGCAAGCCTACTGGCTTTAATGAAAAACTGTTTTTT. The full variable domain, with the rest looked up from reference TRBV28 and TRBJ1-4, is DVKVTQSSRYLVKRTGEKVFLECVQDMDHENMFWYRQDPGLGLRLIYFSYDVKMKEKGDIPEGYSVSREKKERFSLILESASTNQTSMYLCASSKPTGFNEKLFFGSGTQLSVL.

The rearrangement links TRBV10-3 to TRBJ2-3, with D possibly being TRBD2 (6 bases). Germline assignment: CDR1 ENHRY and CDR2 SYGVKD. The CDR3 runs to 14 residues. V lost 11 bases, J lost 2 bases, and 17 bases lay in between. The CDR3 coding sequence is TGTGCCGCCCGGGGACTGGCGGACACAGATACGCAGTATTTT. Amino acid sequence: CAARGLADTDTQYF.

The rearrangement joins TRBV18 to TRBJ2-7; 8 positions agree with TRBD1. CDR1 and CDR2 from the germline V gene are KGHSH and LQKENI. After removal of 1 base from V and 6 bases from J, the junction contained 8 bases not matched to a gene. This CDR3 comprises 15 residues. The CDR3 here is CASSPQQGEDSEQYF. CDR3 coding DNA: TGTGCCAGCTCACCACAACAGGGGGAGGATTCCGAGCAGTACTTC.

The chain employs TRBV9 and TRBJ2-7; the match to TRBD2 covers 9 bases. Germline trimming cut 1 base from V and 4 bases from J; bases unmatched to any gene: 6. Per the germline V gene, CDR1 is SGDLS and CDR2 is YYNGEE. The CDR3 runs 15 residues. The DNA for the CDR3 is TGTGCCAGCAGCGTAAACCCCACTAGCGGGTACGAGCAGTACTTC. It encodes CASSVNPTSGYEQYF.

This chain uses TRBV5-4 with TRBJ1-1, with TRBD1 matching 8 bases. Germline-derived CDR1 and CDR2 are SGHNT and YYREEE (reference sequence). V shed 0 bases, J shed 4 bases, and the junction held 5 bases outside the gene matches. This CDR3 spans 15 amino acids. The CDR3 DNA is TGTGCCAGCAGCTTGGGACAGGGGTGGACCACTGAAGCTTTCTTT. It yields the protein CASSLGQGWTTEAFF.

This chain joins TRBV5-6 and TRBJ2-2; TRBD2 agrees at 8 bases. V shed 4 bases, J shed 5 bases, and the junction held 7 bases outside the gene matches. CDR1 and CDR2 from the germline V gene are SGHDT and YYEEEE. The CDR3 is 15 amino acids. This chain's CDR3 is CASSPSGRRTGELFF. The CDR3 coding sequence is TGTGCCAGCAGCCCAAGCGGGAGACGAACCGGGGAGCTGTTTTTT.

The chain is built from TRBV28 and TRBJ1-1; no clear D. Per germline, CDR1 MDHEN and CDR2 SYDVKM. CDR3 size: 15 residues. The V end was cut by 3 bases, the J end by 8 bases, with 19 bases between. CDR3 region: CASSFRYGRSAEAFF. The CDR3 DNA follows: TGTGCCAGCAGTTTTCGATACGGCAGGTCGGCGGAAGCTTTCTTT.

Concerning this clone itself: This same CDR3 is encoded by further DNA sequences in the sample. V gene TRBV5-6 combines with J gene TRBJ1-5, with D uncertain. V lost 0 bases to trimming and J lost 0 bases, with 4 bases between them. CDR1 and CDR2 (germline): SGHDT, YYEEEE. The CDR3 loop spans 14 amino acids. The CDR3 sequence is CASSLVGSNQPQHF. As DNA, the CDR3 is TGTGCCAGCAGCTTGGTAGGTAGCAATCAGCCCCAGCATTTT.

V is TRBV11-2 and J is TRBJ1-1; D is perhaps TRBD1 (5 bases). The germline gives CDR1 SGHAT, CDR2 FQNNGV. V shed 2 bases and J shed 4 bases, with 14 bases lying between them. The CDR3 totals 15 residues. The CDR3 sequence is CASSLIRGAGTEAFF. The CDR3 DNA reads as TGTGCCAGCAGCTTAATAAGGGGAGCGGGCACTGAAGCTTTCTTT.

This clone was picked up a small number of times. The chain is built from TRBV7-9 and TRBJ2-1; D may be TRBD2 (6 bases). The CDR3 runs 12 residues. V was clipped by 7 bases and J by 9 bases, with 13 bases between them. CDR1 SEHNR and CDR2 FQNEAQ come from the germline V gene (reference sequence). The CDR3 spells CASTPTSFEQFF. The CDR3 DNA sequence: TGTGCCAGCACCCCGACTAGTTTTGAGCAGTTCTTC.

The CDR3 nucleotides are TGTGCCAGCAGCTTAAGTCCAGGGGGAAACACCATATATTTT. Amino acid sequence: CASSLSPGGNTIYF. This chain joins TRBV7-3 and TRBJ1-3; D might be TRBD1 (5 bases). Deletions cut 1 base from V and 4 bases from J, with 8 bases between. Germline-derived CDR1 and CDR2 are SGHTA and FQGTGA. This CDR3 is 14 amino acids long.

There are a few counts of this clone. The V call is TRBV11-3, the J call TRBJ1-1; D remains ambiguous. Germline V gives CDR1 SGHNT, CDR2 YENEEA. The CDR3 loop spans 13 amino acids. With 0 bases removed from V and 1 base from J, the gap between germline ends came to 3 bases. The DNA for the CDR3 is TGTGCCAGCAGCTTAGAACCGAACACTGAAGCTTTCTTT. This gives the protein CASSLEPNTEAFF.

The chain couples TRBV6-5 to TRBJ1-3, with TRBD1 as a possible D gene (5 bases). V lost 2 bases and J lost 0, with 11 bases in between. In germline, CDR1 is MNHEY, CDR2 SVGAGI. The CDR3 is 16 residues long. In nucleotides, the CDR3 is TGTGCCAGCAGTTACGGGGGTATATTCTCTGGAAACACCATATATTTT. This translates into CASSYGGIFSGNTIYF.

This clone was found once. This chain uses TRBV20-1 with TRBJ2-1; D uncertain. The CDR3 length is 11 residues. Germline V gene data show CDR1 as DFQATT and CDR2 as SNEGSKA (reference sequence). CDR3 DNA sequence: TGCAGCTGTCGGAATCGCAATGAGCAGTTCTTC. Its translation is CSCRNRNEQFF.

V gene TRBV21-1 combines with J gene TRBJ2-1. TRBV21-1 is a pseudogene locus. The CDR3 runs 14 residues. This CDR3 reads CASSKGWVLAEQFF. In nucleotides, the CDR3 is TGTGCCAGCAGCAAAGGTTGGGTTTTGGCTGAGCAGTTCTTC.

The chain is built from TRBV5-4 and TRBJ1-5; 7 nucleotides agree with TRBD1. CDR1 is SGHNT and CDR2 is YYREEE in the germline V gene (reference sequence). V gave up 3 bases and J gave up 4 bases; unmatched junction bases: 7. The length of the CDR3 is 15 residues. The CDR3 nucleotides are TGTGCCAGCAGCTCCGACAGGGAACCAAATCAGCCCCAGCATTTT. This encodes CASSSDREPNQPQHF.

This clone was detected only once. The chain is built from TRBV10-1 and TRBJ2-1; 14 bases are shared with TRBD2. CDR3 length equals 16 residues. V lost 5 bases, J lost 6 bases, and 6 bases stayed unmatched. Germline loops: CDR1 WNHNN, CDR2 SYGVQD (reference sequence). Here the CDR3 DNA reads TGCGCCAGCAGTACCGGACTAGCGGGAGGACTCAATGAGCAGTTCTTC. Translation: CASSTGLAGGLNEQFF.

The chain recombines TRBV28 with TRBJ2-4; D not certain. CDR1 and CDR2 from the germline V gene are MDHEN and SYDVKM. This CDR3 region has 15 residues. Trimming pared 2 bases from V and 7 bases from J, leaving 15 bases between. The CDR3 DNA follows: TGTGCCAGCAGTTTAGGCCCTCTGAGGTCGAACATTCAGTACTTC. Encoded protein: CASSLGPLRSNIQYF.

V and J are TRBV9 and TRBJ2-7; TRBD2 matches 7 bases. Trimming took 4 bases from V and 6 from J; bases not matched to a gene: 13. The length of the CDR3 is 15 residues. Germline values: CDR1 SGDLS, CDR2 YYNGEE. Written as DNA, the CDR3 is TGTGCCAGCAGCCCGCGGGACTACCCCGCGGTCGAGCAGTACTTC. This translates into CASSPRDYPAVEQYF.

This chain joins TRBV5-1 and TRBJ1-1; perhaps TRBD1 as D (5 bases). CDR3 length equals 16 residues. Germline V gene lookup returns CDR1 SGHRS and CDR2 YFSETQ. Trimming took 1 base from V and 5 from J, leaving 18 bases between them. CDR3 sequence (DNA): TGCGCCAGCAGCTTGTTACAACCCGGGGGAAGGACTGAAGCTTTCTTT. This sequence encodes CASSLLQPGGRTEAFF.

The chain carries TRBV30 and TRBJ2-3, with 7 bases lining up with TRBD2. The junction had 10 bases not matched to a gene; V was cut back by 3 bases and J by 4 bases. CDR3 length: 15 amino acids. Germline lookup yields CDR1 GTSNPN and CDR2 SVGIG (reference sequence). Written as DNA, the CDR3 is TGTGCCTGGAGGGCCCCAGGCGGGAGTGCAGATACGCAGTATTTT. Its translation: CAWRAPGGSADTQYF. The complete variable domain, with remaining parts taken from reference TRBV30 and TRBJ2-3, reads SQTIHQWPATLVQPVGSPLSLECTVEGTSNPNLYWYRQAAGRGLQLLFYSVGIGQISSEVPQNLSASRPQDRQFILSSKKLLLSDSGFYLCAWRAPGGSADTQYFGPGTRLTVL.

The chain couples TRBV6-1 to TRBJ1-2; possible D gene TRBD1, 6 bases. This CDR3 spans 14 amino acids. Trimming took 3 bases from V and 4 from J, leaving 12 bases between them. The germline V gene has CDR1 MNHNS and CDR2 SASEGT. CDR3 DNA sequence: TGTGCCAGCAGTGACTTTGGGGGGCCCTATGGCTACACCTTC. It yields the protein CASSDFGGPYGYTF.

In DNA form, the CDR3 reads TGTGCCAGCAGTGGTGGCGGCGGTTGGTTCTTC. This sequence encodes CASSGGGGWFF. V is TRBV2 and J is TRBJ2-1; the D is unclear. The V gene lost 4 bases and the J gene lost 15 bases, with 13 bases spanning the gap. The CDR3 covers 11 residues. Looked up from germline, CDR1 is SNHLY and CDR2 is FYNNEI.

This clone showed up just once. The V gene is TRBV27, the J gene TRBJ2-7; 7 bases agree with TRBD1. Germline V gene lookup returns CDR1 MNHEY and CDR2 SMNVEV (reference sequence). V gave up 5 bases and J gave up 3 bases; unmatched junction bases: 7. This CDR3 comprises 14 residues. As DNA, the CDR3 is TGTGCCAGCAGTCTCAGGGACAGTGGCTACGAGCAGTACTTC. It specifies CASSLRDSGYEQYF.

The chain carries TRBV5-1 and TRBJ2-7; TRBD1 might be the D (6 bases). Trimming stripped 0 bases from V and 7 bases from J, with 17 bases between. CDR3 length: 15 amino acids. Germline CDR1 is SGHRS and CDR2 is YFSETQ. The CDR3 DNA sequence: TGCGCCAGCAGCTTGGGGGATGCCTCCCAGGGGGAGCAGTACTTC. It specifies CASSLGDASQGEQYF.